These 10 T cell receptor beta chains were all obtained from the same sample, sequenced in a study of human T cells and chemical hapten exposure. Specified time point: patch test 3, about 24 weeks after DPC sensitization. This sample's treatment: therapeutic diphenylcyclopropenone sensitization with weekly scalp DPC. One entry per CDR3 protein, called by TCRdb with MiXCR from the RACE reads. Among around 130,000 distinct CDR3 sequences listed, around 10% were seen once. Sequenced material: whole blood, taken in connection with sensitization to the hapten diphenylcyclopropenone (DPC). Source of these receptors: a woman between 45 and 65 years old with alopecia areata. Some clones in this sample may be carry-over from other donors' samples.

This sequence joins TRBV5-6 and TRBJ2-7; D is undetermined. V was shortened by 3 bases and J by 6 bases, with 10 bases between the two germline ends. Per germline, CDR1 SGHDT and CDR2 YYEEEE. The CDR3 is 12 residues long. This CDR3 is CASSSTLGEQYF. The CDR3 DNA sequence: TGTGCCAGCAGCTCCACCCTGGGCGAGCAGTACTTC.

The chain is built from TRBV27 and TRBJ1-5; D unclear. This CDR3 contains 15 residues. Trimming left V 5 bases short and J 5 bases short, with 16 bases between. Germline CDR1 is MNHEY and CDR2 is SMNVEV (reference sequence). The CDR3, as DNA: TGTGCCAGCAGTCTTTCGCAGTTCGGGGATCAGCCCCAGCATTTT. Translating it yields CASSLSQFGDQPQHF.

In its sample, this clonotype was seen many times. CDR3 sequence reads: CASEQDSNQPQHF. The CDR3, as DNA: TGTGCCAGCGAGCAAGATAGCAATCAGCCCCAGCATTTT. The rearrangement uses TRBV2 and TRBJ1-5; D ambiguous. The CDR3 is made up of 13 amino acids. CDR1 and CDR2 (germline): SNHLY, FYNNEI. V gave up 8 bases and J gave up 0 bases, with 8 bases separating them.

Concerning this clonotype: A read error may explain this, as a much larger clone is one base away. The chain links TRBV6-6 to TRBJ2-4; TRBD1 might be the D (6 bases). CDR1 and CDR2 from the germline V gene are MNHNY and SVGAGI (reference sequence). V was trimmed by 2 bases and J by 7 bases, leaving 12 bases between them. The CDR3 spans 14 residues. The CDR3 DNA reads TGTGCCAGCAGTTACACCAGAACAGGGAACATTCAGTACTTC. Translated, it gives CASSYTRTGNIQYF.

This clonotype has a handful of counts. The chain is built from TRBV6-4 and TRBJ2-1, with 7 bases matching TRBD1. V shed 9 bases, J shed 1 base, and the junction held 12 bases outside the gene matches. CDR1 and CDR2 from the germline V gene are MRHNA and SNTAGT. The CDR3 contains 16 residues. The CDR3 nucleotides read TGTGCCAGGCTGACAGGGACGAAGAGGTCCTACAATGAGCAGTTCTTC. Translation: CARLTGTKRSYNEQFF.

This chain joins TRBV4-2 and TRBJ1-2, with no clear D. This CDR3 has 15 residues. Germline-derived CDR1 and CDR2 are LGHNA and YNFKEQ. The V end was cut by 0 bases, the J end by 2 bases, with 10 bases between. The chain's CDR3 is CASSQDLSLNYGYTF. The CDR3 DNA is TGTGCCAGCAGCCAAGATCTTTCCCTGAACTATGGCTACACCTTC.

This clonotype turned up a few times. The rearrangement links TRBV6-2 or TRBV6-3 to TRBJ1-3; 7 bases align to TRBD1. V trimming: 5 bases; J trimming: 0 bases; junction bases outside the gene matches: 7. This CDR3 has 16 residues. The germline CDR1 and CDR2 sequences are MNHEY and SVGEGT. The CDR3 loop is CASSSPRDSSGNTIYF. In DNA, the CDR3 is TGTGCCAGCAGTAGCCCCCGGGACAGCTCTGGAAACACCATATATTTT.

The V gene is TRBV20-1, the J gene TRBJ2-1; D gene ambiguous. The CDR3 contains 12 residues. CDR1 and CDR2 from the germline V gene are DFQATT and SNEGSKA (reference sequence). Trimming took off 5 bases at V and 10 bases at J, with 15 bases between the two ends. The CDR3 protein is CSAQELRREQFF. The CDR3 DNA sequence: TGCAGTGCTCAAGAGCTCCGGCGAGAGCAGTTCTTC.

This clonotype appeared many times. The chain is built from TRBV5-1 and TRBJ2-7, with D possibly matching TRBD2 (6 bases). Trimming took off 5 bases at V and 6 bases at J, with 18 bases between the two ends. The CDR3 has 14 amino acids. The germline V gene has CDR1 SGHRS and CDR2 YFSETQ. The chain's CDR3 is CASSLDSAGFEQYF. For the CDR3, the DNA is TGCGCCAGCAGTCTTGACAGCGCGGGGTTCGAGCAGTACTTC.

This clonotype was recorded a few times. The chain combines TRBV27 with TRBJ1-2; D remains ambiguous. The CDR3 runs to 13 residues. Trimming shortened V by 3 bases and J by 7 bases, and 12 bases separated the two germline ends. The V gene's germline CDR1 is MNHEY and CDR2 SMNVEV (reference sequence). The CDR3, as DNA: TGTGCCAGCAGTTTTGACACCCTCTTTGGCTACACCTTC. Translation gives CASSFDTLFGYTF.